Shown below are 22 T cell receptor beta chains from a single sample sequenced in a study of T cell changes during pregnancy in multiple sclerosis. The data were produced by immunoSEQ multiplex PCR, yet TCRdb's version contains in-frame clones alone and is incomplete. The data show about 75,000 clones, with around 89% seen just once and more than 0.8% held by the top ten. Sample: peripheral blood, taken in the first trimester of pregnancy. Receptors were obtained from a female donor in good health, enrolled as a control in a pregnancy study.

This rearrangement joins TRBV30 to TRBJ2-5; TRBD2 aligns across 14 bases. Per germline, CDR1 GTSNPN and CDR2 SVGIG (reference sequence). V lost 3 bases to trimming and J lost 5 bases; unmatched junction nucleotides: 5. The CDR3 extends over 15 amino acids. CDR3 residues: CAWREGTSGSETQYF. Here the CDR3 DNA reads TGTGCCTGGAGGGAGGGGACTAGCGGGAGTGAGACCCAGTACTTC.

The rearrangement joins TRBV9 to TRBJ2-7; D is unclear. From germline, CDR1 is SGDLS and CDR2 YYNGEE. The CDR3 spans 14 residues. Trimming took off 0 bases at V and 0 bases at J, with 7 bases between the two ends. The CDR3 bases are TGTGCCAGCAGCGTAGCAGCGATCTCCTACGAGCAGTACTTC. Protein product: CASSVAAISYEQYF.

The rearrangement joins TRBV18 to TRBJ1-3; D gene unclear. Germline-derived CDR1 and CDR2 are KGHSH and LQKENI. V was shortened by 5 bases and J by 0 bases, with 8 bases between the two germline ends. The CDR3 consists of 14 residues. CDR3 sequence: CASSTGPSGNTIYF. The CDR3 DNA follows: TGTGCCAGCTCAACCGGTCCCTCTGGAAACACCATATATTTT.

The chain couples TRBV5-4 to TRBJ1-1; 8 bases agree with TRBD1. J was trimmed by 6 bases and V by 2 bases; bases with no gene match: 6. This CDR3 is 14 amino acids long. CDR1 and CDR2 from the germline V gene are SGHNT and YYREEE (reference sequence). The CDR3 sequence is CASSFRTGKPEAFF. Here the CDR3 DNA reads TGTGCCAGCAGCTTCAGGACAGGGAAGCCTGAAGCTTTCTTT.

V usage is TRBV20-1 and J usage is TRBJ1-6, with a tentative D call TRBD1 (6 bases). Germline CDR1 DFQATT, CDR2 SNEGSKA (reference sequence). The CDR3 has 11 amino acids. The V and J ends lost 8 bases and 10 bases respectively, with 12 bases between them. The CDR3 loop reads CSSDSRSPLHF. The CDR3 bases are TGCAGTTCGGACAGTCGGTCACCCCTCCACTTT.

V usage is TRBV7-2 and J usage is TRBJ2-1; 7 bases are a match to TRBD2. Germline CDR1 is SGHTA and CDR2 is FQGNSA. This CDR3 is 14 amino acids long. V shed 1 base and J 9 bases; nucleotides not matched to a gene: 6. In DNA form, the CDR3 reads TGTGCCAGCAGCTTAGGGGCGGAGCGGGGTGAGCAGTTCTTC. Its translation: CASSLGAERGEQFF. The complete variable domain, with remaining parts taken from reference TRBV7-2 and TRBJ2-1, reads GAGVSQSPSNKVTEKGKDVELRCDPISGHTALYWYRQSLGQGLEFLIYFQGNSAPDKSGLPSDRFSAERTGGSVSTLTIQRTQQEDSAVYLCASSLGAERGEQFFGPGTRLTVL.

The CDR3 nucleotides are TGTGCCAGCAGCGTCGTAGGGGGCGAGAATGAAAAACTGTTTTTT. It yields the protein CASSVVGGENEKLFF. The V call is TRBV7-2, the J call TRBJ1-4, with 7 bases fitting TRBD1. Germline V lookup: CDR1 SGHTA, CDR2 FQGNSA. There are 15 residues in the CDR3. V shed 5 bases and J 5 bases; nucleotides not matched to a gene: 8.

This clone is a singleton in its sample. The rearrangement links TRBV28 to TRBJ2-5; D not certain. V was pared by 6 bases and J by 2 bases, with 10 bases between. From germline, CDR1 is MDHEN and CDR2 SYDVKM. This CDR3 contains 13 residues. In DNA, the CDR3 is TGTGCCAGCAGCACCCCCGGTCAAGAGACCCAGTACTTC. It codes for CASSTPGQETQYF.

The chain couples TRBV30 to TRBJ2-7, with a weak D call TRBD2 (6 bases). The length of the CDR3 is 13 residues. Germline V gene data show CDR1 as GTSNPN and CDR2 as SVGIG (reference sequence). Trimming removed 4 bases at V and 3 bases at J, with 13 bases between. CDR3 protein: CAWTPGRDYEQYF. The CDR3 DNA reads TGTGCCTGGACCCCGGGGCGGGACTACGAGCAGTACTTC.

The rearrangement links TRBV19 to TRBJ1-4; 8 nucleotides line up with TRBD1. The ends lost 7 bases at V and 11 bases at J; junction bases unmatched: 3. Germline loops: CDR1 LNHDA, CDR2 SQIVND (reference sequence). The CDR3 loop spans 11 amino acids. The CDR3 here is CASTQGAKLFF. The CDR3 DNA reads TGTGCCAGTACCCAGGGGGCCAAACTGTTTTTT.

The sample holds a few counts of this clone. V and J are TRBV12-2 and TRBJ1-2; no check of the table's D call, TRBD1, against the DNA was made. TRBV12-2 is designated a pseudogene. The CDR3 runs 17 residues. DNA for the CDR3: TGTGCAAGTCGCTTATGGGGACAGGGAAGGTTTAACTATGGCTACACCTTC. Translating gives CASRLWGQGRFNYGYTF.

The chain has TRBV4-1 and TRBJ1-2, with D maybe TRBD1 (5 bases). Germline lookup yields CDR1 MGHRA and CDR2 YSYEKL. Between the trimmed V and J ends, which lost 3 bases and 5 bases, there was a span of 16 bases. The CDR3 loop spans 15 amino acids. CDR3 loop: CASSQTAGGEYGYTF. CDR3 DNA sequence: TGCGCCAGCAGCCAGACGGCGGGGGGAGAGTATGGCTACACCTTC.

The V and J genes are TRBV19 and TRBJ1-6; 7 nucleotides agree with TRBD1. V was pared by 2 bases and J by 7 bases, with 5 bases of the junction left unmatched. There are 15 residues in the CDR3. Germline V gene data show CDR1 as LNHDA and CDR2 as SQIVND (reference sequence). The CDR3 DNA follows: TGTGCCAGTAGTATACTACGGGACAGCAATTCACCCCTCCACTTT. This sequence encodes CASSILRDSNSPLHF.

J is TRBJ1-2 and V is TRBV28; D perhaps matches TRBD1 (5 bases). The CDR3 is made up of 15 amino acids. Trimming shortened V by 1 base and J by 6 bases, and 15 bases separated the two germline ends. The germline CDR1 and CDR2 sequences are MDHEN and SYDVKM. Written as DNA, the CDR3 is TGTGCCAGCAGTTTATACCTATTAGGGGTTCATGGCTACACCTTC. Translating it yields CASSLYLLGVHGYTF.

The J gene is TRBJ1-1, the V gene TRBV7-2; 8 positions agree with TRBD1. J was trimmed by 1 base and V by 5 bases; bases with no gene match: 6. The CDR3 runs 15 residues. In germline, CDR1 is SGHTA, CDR2 FQGNSA. The CDR3 sequence is CASSGPGTGNTEAFF. In nucleotides, the CDR3 is TGTGCCAGCAGCGGTCCCGGGACAGGGAACACTGAAGCTTTCTTT. Using reference TRBV7-2 and TRBJ1-1 for the parts outside the CDR3, the full variable domain is GAGVSQSPSNKVTEKGKDVELRCDPISGHTALYWYRQSLGQGLEFLIYFQGNSAPDKSGLPSDRFSAERTGGSVSTLTIQRTQQEDSAVYLCASSGPGTGNTEAFFGQGTRLTVV.

The count of this clone is one. This chain uses TRBV5-1 with TRBJ2-5; TRBD2 matches 15 bases. The CDR3 contains 17 residues. Germline CDR1 and CDR2: SGHRS and YFSETQ. Germline trimming cut 4 bases from V and 4 bases from J; bases unmatched to any gene: 8. The CDR3 DNA is TGCGCCAGCAGCCTGGGACTAGCGGGAGGAAAAAGAGAGACCCAGTACTTC. This sequence encodes CASSLGLAGGKRETQYF.

The V gene is TRBV2, the J gene TRBJ2-1; 10 bases agree with TRBD1. J was trimmed by 6 bases and V by 6 bases; bases with no gene match: 11. Germline values: CDR1 SNHLY, CDR2 FYNNEI. The CDR3 has 16 residues. This CDR3 is CASRQNAGQGINEQFF. CDR3 bases: TGTGCCAGCAGGCAAAACGCGGGACAGGGGATCAATGAGCAGTTCTTC.

The V gene is TRBV10-3, the J gene TRBJ1-4, with D unresolved. The CDR3 extends over 12 amino acids. Germline-derived CDR1 and CDR2 are ENHRY and SYGVKD. V gave up 9 bases and J gave up 3 bases, with 8 bases separating them. CDR3 bases: TGTGCCATTTCAGGTTCTAATGAAAAACTGTTTTTT. It encodes CAISGSNEKLFF.

This chain links TRBV7-2 with TRBJ1-6, with 8 bases matching TRBD1. V lost 5 bases, J lost 5 bases, and 2 bases stayed unmatched. Germline assignment: CDR1 SGHTA and CDR2 FQGNSA. The CDR3 length is 14 residues. The CDR3 reads CASSRDRNNSPLHF. As DNA, the CDR3 is TGTGCCAGCAGCAGGGACAGGAATAATTCACCCCTCCACTTT.

V is TRBV15 and J is TRBJ2-4, with TRBD1 matching 9 bases. V gave up 1 base and J gave up 7 bases; unmatched junction bases: 11. Germline CDR1 and CDR2: LNHNV and YYDKDF (reference sequence). The CDR3 contains 17 residues. The CDR3 is CATSRGQGTGHTNIQYF. In DNA form, the CDR3 reads TGTGCCACCAGCAGAGGACAGGGGACAGGGCATACGAACATTCAGTACTTC. The entire variable domain, with the rest obtained from reference TRBV15 and TRBJ2-4, is as follows: DAMVIQNPRYQVTQFGKPVTLSCSQTLNHNVMYWYQQKSSQAPKLLFHYYDKDFNNEADTPDNFQSRRPNTSFCFLDIRSPGLGDTAMYLCATSRGQGTGHTNIQYFGAGTRLSVL.

This clone was seen once. The genes are TRBV5-1 and TRBJ2-1; D may be TRBD1 (7 bases). Trimming took 2 bases from V and 5 from J, leaving 14 bases between them. CDR1 and CDR2 (germline): SGHRS, YFSETQ. The CDR3 has 15 amino acids. CDR3 coding DNA: TGCGCCAGCAGCTTCGGCGGGACAGATAACAATGAGCAGTTCTTC. Its protein is CASSFGGTDNNEQFF.

The chain employs TRBV10-2 and TRBJ2-5; 9 bases fit TRBD1. Germline CDR1 reads WSHSY; CDR2 reads SAAADI. Trimming removed 4 bases from V and 5 bases from J; junction bases left unmatched: 8. The CDR3 length is 15 residues. The CDR3 protein is CASSGRDRVWETQYF. The DNA of the CDR3 is TGCGCCAGCAGTGGCCGGGACAGGGTTTGGGAGACCCAGTACTTC.